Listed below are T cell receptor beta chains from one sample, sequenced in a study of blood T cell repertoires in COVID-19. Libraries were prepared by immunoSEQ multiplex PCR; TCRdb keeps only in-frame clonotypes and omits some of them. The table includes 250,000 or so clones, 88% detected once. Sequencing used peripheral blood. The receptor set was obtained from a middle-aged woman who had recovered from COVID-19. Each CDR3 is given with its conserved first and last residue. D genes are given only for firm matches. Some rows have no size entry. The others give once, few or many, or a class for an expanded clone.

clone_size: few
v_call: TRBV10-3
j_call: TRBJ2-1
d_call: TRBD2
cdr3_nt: TGTGCCACCGAGGCCTTACTAGCGCCCAATGAGCAGTTCTTC
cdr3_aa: CATEALLAPNEQFF

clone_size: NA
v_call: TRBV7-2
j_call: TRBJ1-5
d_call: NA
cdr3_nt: TGTGCCAGCAGCTTAGGGGGGGGTCAGCCCCAGCATTTT
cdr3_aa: CASSLGGGQPQHF

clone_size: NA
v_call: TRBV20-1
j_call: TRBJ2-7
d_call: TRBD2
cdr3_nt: TGCAGTGCTAGTTTAGCGGGGCCCGTCGAGCAGTACTTC
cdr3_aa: CSASLAGPVEQYF

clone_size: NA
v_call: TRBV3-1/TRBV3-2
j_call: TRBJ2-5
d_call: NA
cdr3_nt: TGTGCCAGCAGCCAAGTCGCAGGGATGGGGACCCAGTACTTC
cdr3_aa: CASSQVAGMGTQYF

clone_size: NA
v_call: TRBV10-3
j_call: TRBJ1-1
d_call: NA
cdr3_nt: TGTGCCATCGCCGGGGGGGGCGGACGGCAGGACACTGAAGCTTTCTTT
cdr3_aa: CAIAGGGGRQDTEAFF

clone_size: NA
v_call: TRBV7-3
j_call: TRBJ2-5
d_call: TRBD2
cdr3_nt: TGTGCCAGCAGCCCCAGACTAGCGGAAGAGACCCAGTACTTC
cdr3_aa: CASSPRLAEETQYF

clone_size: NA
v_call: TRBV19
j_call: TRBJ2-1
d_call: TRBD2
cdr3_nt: TGTGCCAGTAGGAAAGTAGCGGGATCGGGAAATGAGCAGTTCTTC
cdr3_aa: CASRKVAGSGNEQFF

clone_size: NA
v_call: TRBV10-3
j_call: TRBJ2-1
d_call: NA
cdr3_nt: TGTGCCAGTGAGGGAGGCAGCTCCTACAATGAGCAGTTCTTC
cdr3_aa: CASEGGSSYNEQFF

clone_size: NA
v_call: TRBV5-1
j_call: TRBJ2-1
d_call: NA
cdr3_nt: TGCGCCAGCAGCCCCCAGGGCAATGAGCAGTTCTTC
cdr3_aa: CASSPQGNEQFF

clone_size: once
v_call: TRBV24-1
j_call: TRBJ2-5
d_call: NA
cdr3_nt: TGTGCCACCAGTGACTCCGTCCCCGGGGGGACCCAGTACTTC
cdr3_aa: CATSDSVPGGTQYF

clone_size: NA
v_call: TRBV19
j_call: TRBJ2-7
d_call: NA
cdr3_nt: TGTGCCAGTAGCCTCCCGACAGGTATGGCGACCTACGAGCAGTACTTC
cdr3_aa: CASSLPTGMATYEQYF

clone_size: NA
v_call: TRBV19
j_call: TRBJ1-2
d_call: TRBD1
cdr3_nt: TGTGCCAGTACCCCAGTCCTGACAGGGTTGGGGGGCTACACCTTC
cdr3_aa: CASTPVLTGLGGYTF

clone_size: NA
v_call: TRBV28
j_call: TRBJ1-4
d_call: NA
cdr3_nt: TGTGCCAGCAGTTTAGGGGGGTTAGGGGAAAAACTGTTTTTT
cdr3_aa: CASSLGGLGEKLFF

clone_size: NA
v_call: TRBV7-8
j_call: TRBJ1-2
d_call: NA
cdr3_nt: TGTGCCAGCAGCTTAGGGGGCGCCGGTGGCTACACCTTC
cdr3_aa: CASSLGGAGGYTF

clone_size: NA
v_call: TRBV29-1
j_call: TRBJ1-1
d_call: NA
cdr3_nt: TGCAGCGTTGAGGGACAACCTAACACTGAAGCTTTCTTT
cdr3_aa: CSVEGQPNTEAFF

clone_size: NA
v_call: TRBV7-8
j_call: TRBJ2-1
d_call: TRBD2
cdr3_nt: TGTGCCAGCAGCCCGTGGGGAGGGGCATACAATGAGCAGTTCTTC
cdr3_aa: CASSPWGGAYNEQFF

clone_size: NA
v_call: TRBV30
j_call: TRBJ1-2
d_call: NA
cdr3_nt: TGTGCCTGTGAGGGTACTGGGCACTATGGCTACACCTTC
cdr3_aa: CACEGTGHYGYTF

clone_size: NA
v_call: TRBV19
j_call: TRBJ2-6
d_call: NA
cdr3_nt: TGTGCCAGTAGTACGACAGGTGGTGGGGCCAACGTCCTGACTTTC
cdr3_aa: CASSTTGGGANVLTF

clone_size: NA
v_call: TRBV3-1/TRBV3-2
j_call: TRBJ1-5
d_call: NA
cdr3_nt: TGTGCCAGCAGCCAAGAGGGCAGCAATCAGCCCCAGCATTTT
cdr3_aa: CASSQEGSNQPQHF

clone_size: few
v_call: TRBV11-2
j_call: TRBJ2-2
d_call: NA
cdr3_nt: TGTGCCAGCAGCTTAGATGGGTGGGGCAACACCGGGGAGCTGTTTTTT
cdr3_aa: CASSLDGWGNTGELFF

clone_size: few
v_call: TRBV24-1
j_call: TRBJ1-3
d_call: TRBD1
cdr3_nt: TGTGCCACCAGTGAGGGACAGGGGACTGGAAACACCATATATTTT
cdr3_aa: CATSEGQGTGNTIYF

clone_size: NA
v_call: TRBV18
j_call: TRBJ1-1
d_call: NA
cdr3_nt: TGTGCCAGCTCACCCCTAGGGGTGACGAACACTGAAGCTTTCTTT
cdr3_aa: CASSPLGVTNTEAFF

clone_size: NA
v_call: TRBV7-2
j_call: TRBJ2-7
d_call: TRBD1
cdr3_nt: TGTGCCAGCAGCTTAGCGCCCGGGACAGACTACGAGCAGTACTTC
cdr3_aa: CASSLAPGTDYEQYF

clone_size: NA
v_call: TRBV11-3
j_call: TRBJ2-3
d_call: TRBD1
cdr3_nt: TGTGCCAGCAGCTTAGGCAGGGGGCCGACTAGCACAGATACGCAGTATTTT
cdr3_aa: CASSLGRGPTSTDTQYF

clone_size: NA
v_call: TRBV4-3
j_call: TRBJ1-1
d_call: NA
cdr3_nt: TGCGCCAGCAGCCAAGAAACGGTGCCGAACACTGAAGCTTTCTTT
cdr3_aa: CASSQETVPNTEAFF

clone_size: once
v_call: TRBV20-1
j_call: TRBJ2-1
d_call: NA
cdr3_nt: TGCAGTGCTACAGGGGACAATGAGCAGTTCTTC
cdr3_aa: CSATGDNEQFF

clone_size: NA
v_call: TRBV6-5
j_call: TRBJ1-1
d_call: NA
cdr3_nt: TGTGCCAGCAGTTACTCGAGCGCAGGGCAGGGCACTGAAGCTTTCTTT
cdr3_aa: CASSYSSAGQGTEAFF